This TCR beta chain was obtained from a study of OX40 agonist ivuxolimab in advanced cancers. Study-wide background: Dose-escalation patients suffered from hepatocellular carcinoma, melanoma, renal cell or head and neck cancer. Two cutaneous melanoma patients and one hepatocellular carcinoma patient, three in all, had partial responses. Those enrolled were 82.7% male, with a mean age of around 60 years and ages from roughly 20 to 90. Notes on the study in general: Antigen specificity remained undetermined for the expanded peripheral T cells.

To note about this clone: Its antigen remains unidentified.

Germline V gives CDR1 SGDLS, CDR2 YYNGEE. The CDR3 has 16 amino acids. V gave up 3 bases and J gave up 3 bases; unmatched junction bases: 9. The assay was immunoSEQ multiplex PCR, and TCRdb's table has in-frame clones only and misses some. Among under 70,000 clones, approximately 83% were seen once, and the ten largest hold roughly 13%. This rearrangement joins TRBV9 to TRBJ1-1, with TRBD1 identical over 9 bases. The sequencing here drew on CD4+ or CD8+ T cells sorted from blood, taken in a trial of the OX40 agonist ivuxolimab. The TCR sequence derives from an adult with an advanced solid tumor such as melanoma, head and neck, liver or kidney cancer. The CDR3 region has the DNA TGTGCCAGCAGCGCCGGGACAGGGCATATTGACACTGAAGCTTTCTTT. It translates to CASSAGTGHIDTEAFF.